The present entry profiles one TCR beta chain with its context. The target antigen is unknown. This sample was included in a study of beta chain features in type 1 diabetes. General observations from the study: Shorter TCRB CDR3s, moderately but significantly so, marked every one of the four CD4+ subsets in Type 1 diabetes patients. Naive, central memory and Treg TCRB repertoires seemed to resemble each other more closely in patients than they did in healthy donors.

Every donor had blood drawn once into heparin, about 116 mL on average. The germline V gene has CDR1 GTSNPN and CDR2 SVGIG (reference sequence). This CDR3 has 15 amino acids. With V trimmed by 0 bases and J by 6 bases, 7 bases remained unmatched. Expressed TCRB transcripts got sequenced, as all isolated RNA was reverse transcribed. Each sample of naive, central memory or regulatory T cells had, on average, roughly 3.5 million reads. Only in-frame clones appear in the TCRdb table, and some are missing; sequencing was by immunoSEQ multiplex PCR. The sample consists of roughly 340,000 clones, roughly an eighth of them appearing once.

The chain carries TRBV30 and TRBJ2-4, with 8 bases identical to TRBD2. The sequenced sample consisted of naive CD4+ T cells from blood. The receptor was derived from a woman younger than 35 with type 1 diabetes. The CDR3 DNA is TGTGCCTGGAGTGTAAACTATGCGGGAGGAAACATTCAGTACTTC. As protein: CAWSVNYAGGNIQYF.